Listed below are T cell receptor beta chains from one sample, sequenced in a study of human T cells and chemical hapten exposure. TCRdb reanalysed the RACE reads using MiXCR and keeps one entry per CDR3 protein. Of just under 350,000 distinct CDR3 sequences detected, about 7% appear once; the ten largest clones hold about 8%. This sample comprised whole blood, obtained in connection with sensitization to the hapten diphenylcyclopropenone (DPC). Receptor source: a woman in her late teens or twenties with alopecia areata. Some clones in this sample may be carry-over from other donors' samples. CDR3s include the opening cysteine and the closing phenylalanine or tryptophan. Fields, in order: D gene, CDR3 length, J gene, clone size, V gene, CDR3 protein, CDR3 DNA. The D gene is left open where the match is weak. The size entry is marked missing in some rows and otherwise reads once, few, many or a size class.

d_call: -
cdr3_length: 16
j_call: TRBJ1-6
clone_size: -
v_call: TRBV12-3/TRBV12-4
cdr3_aa: CARGRNPISYNSPLHF
cdr3_nt: TGTGCCCGGGGTCGTAACCCGATCTCCTATAATTCACCCCTCCACTTT

d_call: -
cdr3_length: 13
j_call: TRBJ1-3
clone_size: few
v_call: TRBV10-3
cdr3_aa: CATLGTPGNTIYF
cdr3_nt: TGTGCCACCCTCGGGACACCTGGAAACACCATATATTTT

d_call: -
cdr3_length: 13
j_call: TRBJ1-6
clone_size: few
v_call: TRBV29-1
cdr3_aa: CSVRASYNSPLHF
cdr3_nt: TGCAGCGTTAGGGCCTCCTATAATTCACCCCTCCACTTT

d_call: -
cdr3_length: 16
j_call: TRBJ2-3
clone_size: many
v_call: TRBV10-3
cdr3_aa: CAISQNGLPSTDTQYF
cdr3_nt: TGTGCCATCAGTCAAAACGGACTACCAAGCACAGATACGCAGTATTTT

d_call: -
cdr3_length: 15
j_call: TRBJ1-2
clone_size: few
v_call: TRBV4-3
cdr3_aa: CASSQLADLNYGYTF
cdr3_nt: TGCGCCAGCAGCCAACTCGCCGACCTGAACTATGGCTACACCTTC

d_call: -
cdr3_length: 15
j_call: TRBJ1-1
clone_size: -
v_call: TRBV14
cdr3_aa: CASSHRAGGGTEAFF
cdr3_nt: TGTGCCAGCAGCCACAGGGCCGGCGGTGGCACTGAAGCTTTCTTT

d_call: TRBD1
cdr3_length: 17
j_call: TRBJ1-1
clone_size: few
v_call: TRBV7-9
cdr3_aa: CASWGPRTGAMNTEAFF
cdr3_nt: TGTGCCAGCTGGGGCCCCAGGACAGGGGCTATGAACACTGAAGCTTTCTTT

d_call: TRBD2
cdr3_length: 12
j_call: TRBJ2-5
clone_size: -
v_call: TRBV3-1
cdr3_aa: CASSLTAGAQYF
cdr3_nt: TGTGCCAGCAGCCTGACAGCGGGGGCCCAGTACTTC

d_call: TRBD1
cdr3_length: 16
j_call: TRBJ2-7
clone_size: many
v_call: TRBV5-5
cdr3_aa: CASSPLPGTGAYEQYF
cdr3_nt: TGTGCCAGCAGTCCTCTTCCCGGGACAGGGGCCTACGAGCAGTACTTC

d_call: -
cdr3_length: 13
j_call: TRBJ1-5
clone_size: -
v_call: TRBV6-2/TRBV6-3
cdr3_aa: CASSWYSNQPQHF
cdr3_nt: TGTGCCAGCAGTTGGTATAGCAATCAGCCCCAGCATTTT

d_call: TRBD1
cdr3_length: 13
j_call: TRBJ1-3
clone_size: few
v_call: TRBV6-1
cdr3_aa: CASDRDSGNTIYF
cdr3_nt: TGTGCCAGCGACCGGGACAGCGGAAACACCATATATTTT

d_call: -
cdr3_length: 14
j_call: TRBJ1-5
clone_size: many
v_call: TRBV6-5
cdr3_aa: CASSRGTGNQPQHF
cdr3_nt: TGTGCCAGCAGCCGAGGAACAGGTAATCAGCCCCAGCATTTT

d_call: TRBD1
cdr3_length: 16
j_call: TRBJ2-4
clone_size: -
v_call: TRBV24-1
cdr3_aa: CATLNRDRASKNIQYF
cdr3_nt: TGTGCCACCCTTAACCGGGACAGGGCATCCAAAAACATTCAGTACTTC

d_call: -
cdr3_length: 15
j_call: TRBJ2-1
clone_size: -
v_call: TRBV4-2
cdr3_aa: CASSQLKGTYNEQFF
cdr3_nt: TGTGCCAGCAGCCAATTAAAAGGGACCTACAATGAGCAGTTCTTC

d_call: TRBD2
cdr3_length: 15
j_call: TRBJ2-3
clone_size: -
v_call: TRBV27
cdr3_aa: CASRFLAGGRDTQYF
cdr3_nt: TGTGCCAGCCGATTCCTAGCGGGGGGGCGAGATACGCAGTATTTT

d_call: TRBD1
cdr3_length: 14
j_call: TRBJ1-1
clone_size: many
v_call: TRBV6-5
cdr3_aa: CASSYSTGGTEAFF
cdr3_nt: TGTGCCAGCAGTTACTCAACAGGGGGCACTGAAGCTTTCTTT

d_call: -
cdr3_length: 13
j_call: TRBJ2-5
clone_size: -
v_call: TRBV29-1
cdr3_aa: CSVLRGNLETQYF
cdr3_nt: TGCAGCGTACTCCGGGGAAATCTGGAGACCCAGTACTTC